The 17 T cell receptor beta chains listed next were all sequenced from one sample in a study of T cell responses to AZD1222 COVID-19 vaccine. Some clones are missing from TCRdb's copy, which holds only in-frame ones; the method was immunoSEQ multiplex PCR. The data contain some 97,000 clones, roughly 89% of them singletons. Sequenced here: peripheral blood, sampled on day 0 of AZD1222 vaccination. These receptors were collected from an adult in good health.

This chain joins TRBV4-3 and TRBJ1-1; 9 bases agree with TRBD1. J gave up 2 bases and V 3 bases, and 4 bases lay outside the gene matches. The CDR3 totals 15 residues. Germline CDR1 and CDR2: LGHNA and YSLEER. The CDR3 sequence: CASSHGDRENTEAFF. DNA for the CDR3: TGCGCCAGCAGCCATGGGGACAGGGAAAACACTGAAGCTTTCTTT.

The chain links TRBV9 to TRBJ1-1; TRBD1 matches at 9 bases. CDR3 length: 14 residues. The J segment lost 6 bases and the V segment lost 3 bases, leaving 6 bases of the junction unmatched. Germline V CDR1 and CDR2: SGDLS, YYNGEE. The CDR3 nucleotides are TGTGCCAGCAGCGGGGACAGGGCCGTCTCTGAAGCTTTCTTT. Protein: CASSGDRAVSEAFF.

The rearrangement links TRBV7-3 to TRBJ1-1; TRBD1 is a possible D gene (6 bases). V was cut by 6 bases and J by 2 bases, with 10 bases left in between. The CDR3 sequence is 13 residues long. Per the germline V gene, CDR1 is SGHTA and CDR2 is FQGTGA. DNA for the CDR3: TGTGCCAGCAGTGCGGGGGCTAACACTGAAGCTTTCTTT. Translating gives CASSAGANTEAFF.

This sequence joins TRBV19 and TRBJ1-1, with D possibly matching TRBD1 (6 bases). With 4 bases removed from V and 11 bases from J, the gap between germline ends came to 11 bases. This CDR3 is built from 11 residues. Germline CDR1 is LNHDA and CDR2 is SQIVND (reference sequence). This CDR3 reads CASSTTGAAFF. CDR3 in DNA: TGTGCCAGTAGTACGACGGGGGCGGCTTTCTTT.

The chain uses TRBV7-3 and TRBJ2-2; D possibly corresponds to TRBD2 (5 bases). CDR1 is SGHTA and CDR2 is FQGTGA in the germline V gene. The CDR3 is made up of 14 amino acids. V lost 1 base and J 5 bases, leaving 8 bases between the germline ends. The CDR3, as DNA: TGTGCCAGCAGCTTAATATCGGGGACCGGGGAGCTGTTTTTT. It translates to CASSLISGTGELFF.

CDR3 in DNA: TGTGCCAGCAGCTTGTACCGCACTAATGAAAAACTGTTTTTT. Translated, it gives CASSLYRTNEKLFF. The rearrangement uses TRBV14 and TRBJ1-4; D unclear. V lost 5 bases and J 2 bases, leaving 9 bases between the germline ends. The germline gives CDR1 SGHDN, CDR2 FVKESK. The CDR3 runs 14 residues. Using reference TRBV14 and TRBJ1-4 for the parts outside the CDR3, the full variable domain is EAGVTQFPSHSVIEKGQTVTLRCDPISGHDNLYWYRRVMGKEIKFLLHFVKESKQDESGMPNNRFLAERTGGTYSTLKVQPAELEDSGVYFCASSLYRTNEKLFFGSGTQLSVL.

The table lists this clone with a count of one. V is TRBV7-8 and J is TRBJ1-2; 8 bases map to TRBD1. Germline V CDR1 and CDR2: SGHVS, FQNEAQ. This CDR3 is built from 15 residues. V lost 0 bases, J lost 8 bases, and 8 bases stayed unmatched. The CDR3 DNA follows: TGTGCCAGCAGCTTAGCTTCGGGACAGGTGGGGGGCTACACCTTC. Its translation is CASSLASGQVGGYTF.

The V and J genes are TRBV6-5 and TRBJ2-7; D unresolved. This CDR3 contains 15 residues. CDR1 is MNHEY, CDR2 SVGAGI, per germline. The V end was cut by 0 bases, the J end by 1 base, with 10 bases between. CDR3 sequence reads: CASSYSVGSSYEQYF. CDR3 in DNA: TGTGCCAGCAGTTACTCCGTCGGCAGTTCCTACGAGCAGTACTTC.

This clone was observed once. The V call is TRBV6-5, the J call TRBJ2-6; D is undetermined. CDR1 and CDR2 from the germline V gene are MNHEY and SVGAGI. CDR3 length: 13 amino acids. V was cut by 6 bases and J by 3 bases, with 6 bases left in between. The CDR3 sequence: CASSPDGANVLTF. The CDR3 DNA reads as TGTGCCAGCAGCCCGGATGGGGCCAACGTCCTGACTTTC.

The chain uses TRBV19 and TRBJ1-6, with D perhaps matching TRBD1 (5 bases). Trimming took off 6 bases at V and 13 bases at J, with 13 bases between the two ends. The CDR3 extends over 12 amino acids. In germline, CDR1 is LNHDA, CDR2 SQIVND (reference sequence). The CDR3 reads CASSPGIGPLHF. CDR3 nucleotide sequence: TGTGCCAGTAGCCCAGGGATAGGTCCCCTCCACTTT.

The chain recombines TRBV28 with TRBJ2-3; 9 nucleotides agree with TRBD2. J gave up 6 bases and V 4 bases, and 11 bases lay outside the gene matches. Germline V gives CDR1 MDHEN, CDR2 SYDVKM. The CDR3 loop spans 16 amino acids. The DNA of the CDR3 is TGTGCCAGCAGTTCCTGGACTAGCGAGAGGAGGGATACGCAGTATTTT. It specifies CASSSWTSERRDTQYF.

This clone was seen a single time. The chain uses TRBV6-5 and TRBJ2-7; 12 bases agree with TRBD2. Germline CDR1 is MNHEY and CDR2 is SVGAGI. The CDR3 has 15 residues. With V trimmed by 5 bases and J by 6 bases, 8 bases remained unmatched. Here the CDR3 DNA reads TGTGCCAGCAGTCCCGGGACTAGCGGGCGTGGCGAGCAGTACTTC. This gives the protein CASSPGTSGRGEQYF.

This clone was seen once. This chain connects TRBV5-5 to TRBJ2-2; no reliable D call. CDR1 and CDR2 from the germline V gene are SGHKS and YYEKEE (reference sequence). Trimming took off 2 bases at V and 4 bases at J, with 15 bases between the two ends. This CDR3 is built from 16 residues. CDR3 protein: CASSLGQYPSTGELFF. The DNA of the CDR3 is TGTGCCAGCAGCTTAGGCCAGTATCCGAGCACCGGGGAGCTGTTTTTT.

V and J are TRBV6-5 and TRBJ1-6; TRBD1 agrees at 7 bases. CDR3 size: 13 residues. The ends lost 9 bases at V and 5 bases at J; junction bases unmatched: 4. Germline-derived CDR1 and CDR2 are MNHEY and SVGAGI. This CDR3 reads CASTGTDNSPLHF. The DNA for the CDR3 is TGTGCCAGTACCGGGACAGATAATTCACCCCTCCACTTT.

With regard to this clone: The same CDR3 also results from other DNA sequences found in this sample. The chain combines TRBV18 with TRBJ1-5, with a possible D match to TRBD1 (5 bases). V lost 2 bases and J 0 bases, leaving 5 bases between the germline ends. The V gene's germline CDR1 is KGHSH and CDR2 LQKENI. CDR3 length: 14 residues. The CDR3 region is CASSPGGSNQPQHF. The CDR3 DNA follows: TGTGCCAGCTCACCAGGGGGTAGCAATCAGCCCCAGCATTTT.

The rearrangement joins TRBV19 to TRBJ2-5; no reliable D call. In germline, CDR1 is LNHDA, CDR2 SQIVND (reference sequence). V was clipped by 2 bases and J by 5 bases, with 15 bases between them. This CDR3 contains 15 residues. The DNA for the CDR3 is TGTGCCAGTAGTATATCGGCAGTCAGAGCGGAGACCCAGTACTTC. Its translation: CASSISAVRAETQYF. Together with reference TRBV19 and TRBJ2-5, the CDR3 gives the full variable domain: DGGITQSPKYLFRKEGQNVTLSCEQNLNHDAMYWYRQDPGQGLRLIYYSQIVNDFQKGDIAEGYSVSREKKESFPLTVTSAQKNPTAFYLCASSISAVRAETQYFGPGTRLLVL.

This chain uses TRBV7-9 with TRBJ2-3; no clear D gene. The CDR3 is 13 residues long. In germline, CDR1 is SEHNR, CDR2 FQNEAQ (reference sequence). Trimming removed 4 bases from V and 6 bases from J, with 11 bases in between. The CDR3 sequence: CASSSDVGDTQYF. The DNA of the CDR3 is TGTGCCAGCAGCTCTGACGTCGGGGATACGCAGTATTTT.